A selection of T cell receptor beta chains follows, all from one sample in a study of spatial heterogeneity in lung cancer. TCRdb itself ran the 5' RACE reads through MiXCR, one entry per CDR3 protein. The sample has about 45,000 distinct CDR3 sequences; about 10% are singletons. The material sequenced was PBMCs, taken at surgery. All receptors derive from a female donor with early-stage non-small cell lung cancer. Both conserved end residues are part of each CDR3. The D gene is left open where the match is weak. Size values are once, few and many counts, or a class for expanded clones, and some rows have none.

clone size,D gene,V gene,J gene,CDR3 protein,CDR3 DNA
few,-,TRBV19,TRBJ2-2,CASSIGGRELFF,TGTGCCAGTAGTATTGGGGGCCGGGAGCTGTTTTTT
many,-,TRBV12-3/TRBV12-4,TRBJ1-3,CASSLWAARDGNTIYF,TGTGCCAGCAGTTTATGGGCAGCTCGAGACGGAAACACCATATATTTT
few,-,TRBV5-6,TRBJ1-3,CASSLSLPGNTIYF,TGTGCCAGCAGCTTGTCCCTTCCTGGAAACACCATATATTTT
-,-,TRBV14,TRBJ2-7,CASSQAGASYEQCF,TGTGCCAGCAGCCAAGCTGGCGCGTCCTACGAGCAGTGCTTC
many,TRBD2,TRBV7-9,TRBJ2-3,CASSSQKTGLAADTQYF,TGTGCCAGCAGCTCTCAGAAGACAGGACTAGCAGCCGATACGCAGTATTTT
many,TRBD2,TRBV29-1,TRBJ2-5,CSVDTSGGETQYF,TGCAGCGTCGATACTAGCGGGGGAGAGACCCAGTACTTC
once,TRBD2,TRBV5-1,TRBJ2-7,CASSFFGTSGGAIYEQYF,TGCGCCAGCAGCTTTTTCGGGACTAGCGGGGGGGCCATATACGAGCAGTACTTC
few,-,TRBV11-2,TRBJ1-3,CASSLEAGRRNTIYF,TGTGCCAGCAGCTTAGAAGCAGGGAGGCGCAACACCATATATTTT
many,TRBD2,TRBV7-6,TRBJ2-3,CASSSLTSGGASDTQYF,TGTGCCAGCAGCTCCCTGACTAGCGGGGGGGCGTCAGATACGCAGTATTTT
few,-,TRBV7-9,TRBJ2-2,CASSLGAGELFF,TGTGCCAGCAGCTTGGGGGCCGGGGAGCTGTTTTTT
few,TRBD1,TRBV28,TRBJ1-2,CASSPTGRGYTF,TGTGCCAGCAGTCCGACAGGGAGAGGCTACACCTTC
-,-,TRBV5-6,TRBJ1-2,CASSSGTHGGYTF,TGTGCCAGCAGCAGCGGGACACATGGCGGCTACACCTTC
many,-,TRBV2,TRBJ2-5,CASTSQETQYF,TGTGCCAGCACTAGCCAAGAGACCCAGTACTTC
few,TRBD2,TRBV30,TRBJ2-7,CAWSVLRGGPYEQYF,TGTGCCTGGAGTGTACTTCGGGGAGGGCCCTACGAGCAGTACTTC
-,-,TRBV5-6,TRBJ1-1,CASSLGDWNTEAFF,TGTGCCAGCAGCTTGGGGGACTGGAACACTGAAGCTTTCTTT
many,TRBD1,TRBV5-4,TRBJ2-7,CASSPGPGGSYEQYF,TGTGCCAGCAGCCCCGGGCCAGGGGGCTCCTACGAGCAGTACTTC
many,-,TRBV7-2,TRBJ2-7,CASSFLPGRGEQYF,TGTGCCAGCAGCTTTCTTCCGGGAAGGGGCGAGCAGTACTTC
many,-,TRBV29-1,TRBJ2-3,CSVPRTARGRTDTQYF,TGCAGCGTCCCTCGGACAGCCAGGGGGAGGACAGATACGCAGTATTTT
many,-,TRBV6-5,TRBJ1-1,CASSYQTEAFF,TGTGCCAGCAGTTACCAGACTGAAGCTTTCTTT
few,-,TRBV7-2,TRBJ2-2,CASSYEGGELFF,TGTGCCAGCAGCTATGAGGGCGGGGAGCTGTTTTTT
few,TRBD1,TRBV19,TRBJ1-5,CASSTGTGHQPQHF,TGTGCCAGTAGTACCGGGACAGGGCATCAGCCCCAGCATTTT
-,-,TRBV9,TRBJ2-1,CASSVGLAYEQFF,TGTGCCAGCAGCGTAGGTCTAGCTTATGAGCAGTTCTTC
-,-,TRBV27,TRBJ1-4,CASRDTGREKLFF,TGTGCCAGCAGGGACACTGGGAGAGAAAAACTGTTTTTT
few,TRBD2,TRBV7-9,TRBJ2-7,CASSSPLTSGGDEQYF,TGTGCCAGCAGCTCTCCTCTCACTAGCGGGGGCGACGAGCAGTACTTC
many,-,TRBV27,TRBJ2-3,CASSLSNSDTQYF,TGTGCCAGCAGTTTATCGAACTCAGATACGCAGTATTTT
-,-,TRBV5-1,TRBJ2-2,CASSLRGGELFF,TGCGCCAGCAGCTTGAGGGGCGGGGAGCTGTTTTTT
few,-,TRBV29-1,TRBJ1-1,CSVANRPGHRNTEAFF,TGCAGCGTTGCAAACCGACCGGGACACCGGAACACTGAAGCTTTCTTT
few,-,TRBV5-5,TRBJ1-2,CASSLEGGTTGYTF,TGTGCCAGCAGCTTGGAGGGGGGGACCACTGGCTACACCTTC
few,-,TRBV12-3/TRBV12-4,TRBJ1-1,CASANSGEPEAFF,TGTGCCAGCGCGAACTCGGGGGAGCCTGAAGCTTTCTTT
many,TRBD2,TRBV4-3,TRBJ2-2,CASSQDPSGGAWSGELFF,TGCGCCAGCAGCCAAGACCCTAGCGGGGGGGCCTGGTCCGGGGAGCTGTTTTTT
-,TRBD1,TRBV12-3/TRBV12-4,TRBJ1-6,CASSYHGQGPSPLHF,TGTGCCAGCAGTTATCACGGACAGGGTCCTTCACCCCTCCACTTT
few,-,TRBV20-1,TRBJ1-2,CSAPDGFYGYTF,TGCAGTGCCCCGGACGGATTCTATGGCTACACCTTC
-,-,TRBV3-1,TRBJ1-1,CASSQVRTNTEAFF,TGTGCCAGCAGCCAAGTGCGGACGAACACTGAAGCTTTCTTT
-,TRBD1,TRBV10-3,TRBJ1-1,CAINSLTGTGGTEAFF,TGTGCCATCAATTCATTGACCGGGACAGGGGGCACTGAAGCTTTCTTT
-,TRBD2,TRBV10-1,TRBJ2-3,CASSESHLAGLSDTQYF,TGCGCCAGCAGTGAGTCCCACTTAGCGGGGTTGTCAGATACGCAGTATTTT
medium-sized,-,TRBV10-3,TRBJ1-2,CATRQDDYGYTF,TGTGCCACCCGACAGGACGACTATGGCTACACCTTC
few,TRBD1,TRBV19,TRBJ2-7,CASSMGQGGSYEQYF,TGTGCCAGTAGTATGGGACAGGGGGGTTCCTACGAGCAGTACTTC
few,TRBD1,TRBV19,TRBJ2-7,CASSPGTGPSEQYF,TGTGCCAGTAGTCCAGGGACAGGGCCCTCCGAGCAGTACTTC
few,-,TRBV11-1,TRBJ2-3,CASKRYSTDTQYF,TGTGCCAGCAAACGGTACAGCACAGATACGCAGTATTTT
-,-,TRBV30,TRBJ1-1,CAWSPGQGTEAFF,TGTGCCTGGAGTCCAGGCCAGGGCACTGAAGCTTTCTTT